This TCR beta chain originates from a study of blood T cell repertoires in COVID-19. Study-wide background: Sites across the United States, Italy and Spain contributed samples from acute and convalescent COVID-19. The cDNA or gDNA used as material had been derived from T cells, B-cell-depleted T cells, or PBMCs.

Sequencing used immunoSEQ multiplex PCR; TCRdb keeps in-frame clones, though not all of them. The data show 30,000 to 45,000 clones, approximately 81% seen once. The receptor was isolated from a man aged 55 to 70 in a cohort sampled during active COVID-19. The specimen was peripheral blood.

Written as DNA, the CDR3 is TGTGCCAGCAGCCAAGCCTCCTCTAGTGCTGGGGAGCTGTTTTTT. Translating gives CASSQASSSAGELFF. The genes are TRBV14 and TRBJ2-2; D remains ambiguous. CDR1 and CDR2 (germline): SGHDN, FVKESK. The germline V and J ends were trimmed by 1 base and 8 bases, with 14 bases remaining between them. The CDR3 has 15 amino acids.